The 26 T cell receptor beta chains below all came from one sample that was sequenced in a study of blood T cells in healthy people across ages. Sample-barcoded 5' priming and a J-beta primer mix drove a second PCR of roughly 7 to 11 cycles. TCRdb used MiXCR to reprocess the 5' RACE reads, holding one entry per CDR3 protein. The sample shows over a million distinct CDR3 sequences, around 40% of them seen only once. The specimen was blood. These receptors originate from a woman younger than 35 in good health.

V and J are TRBV6-2 or TRBV6-3 and TRBJ2-3, with TRBD1 identical over 7 bases. J gave up 3 bases and V 6 bases, and 9 bases lay outside the gene matches. Germline V gives CDR1 MNHEY, CDR2 SVGEGT. The CDR3 is 15 residues long. CDR3 bases: TGTGCCAGCAGAACCGACAGGGTGGGTACAGATACGCAGTATTTT. Amino acids: CASRTDRVGTDTQYF.

The chain employs TRBV14 and TRBJ2-7; TRBD1 might be the D (6 bases). The CDR3 length is 15 residues. The V end lost 2 bases, the J end lost 3 bases, and 14 bases lay between the germline ends. CDR1 and CDR2 (germline): SGHDN, FVKESK. The CDR3 bases are TGTGCCAGCAGCCAACACAGGGACCCACTCTACGAGCAGTACTTC. Amino acid sequence: CASSQHRDPLYEQYF.

This clonotype was counted between two and nine times. The chain uses TRBV27 and TRBJ1-1; a possible D gene is TRBD1 (6 bases). The V and J ends lost 5 bases and 0 bases respectively, with 13 bases between them. The germline CDR1 and CDR2 sequences are MNHEY and SMNVEV (reference sequence). The CDR3 has 15 residues. CDR3 nucleotides: TGTGCCAGCAGTGCCTCGGGACATTTGAACACTGAAGCTTTCTTT. This gives the protein CASSASGHLNTEAFF.

The rearrangement uses TRBV27 and TRBJ2-1; the D call may be TRBD1 or TRBD2 (7 bases each). Germline lookup yields CDR1 MNHEY and CDR2 SMNVEV (reference sequence). Trimming took off 5 bases at V and 3 bases at J, with 17 bases between the two ends. The CDR3 has 16 residues. The CDR3 loop is CASSPEGGGGYNEQFF. The CDR3 nucleotides read TGTGCCAGCAGTCCAGAGGGAGGGGGCGGCTACAATGAGCAGTTCTTC.

In the case of this clonotype: This may arise from a read error, as a much more abundant clone is one base away. The gene calls are TRBV15 and TRBJ2-3, with 8 bases that match TRBD2. The CDR3 contains 17 residues. Germline V gene lookup returns CDR1 LNHNV and CDR2 YYDKDF (reference sequence). The CDR3 coding sequence is TGTGCCGCCAGCAGAGATGGGGCGGGGGGCCCGCCAGATACGCAGTATTTT. This sequence encodes CAASRDGAGGPPDTQYF.

This clonotype was recorded once. The chain links TRBV6-2 or TRBV6-3 to TRBJ1-1; D may be TRBD1 (6 bases). This CDR3 is built from 13 residues. V lost 4 bases and J 7 bases, leaving 13 bases between the germline ends. CDR1 MNHEY and CDR2 SVGEGT come from the germline V gene. The CDR3 spells CASSFDRWYEAFF. The CDR3 DNA reads TGTGCCAGCAGTTTCGACAGGTGGTATGAAGCTTTCTTT.

The V and J genes are TRBV28 and TRBJ1-1; possible D gene TRBD1, 5 bases. Looked up from germline, CDR1 is MDHEN and CDR2 is SYDVKM. The V end lost 3 bases, the J end lost 7 bases, and 15 bases lay between the germline ends. The CDR3 loop spans 14 amino acids. The CDR3 loop is CASSFRGTGSEAFF. CDR3 DNA sequence: TGTGCCAGCAGTTTCCGAGGGACGGGGAGTGAAGCTTTCTTT.

The rearrangement joins TRBV7-2 to TRBJ1-2; D ambiguous. Trimming pared 4 bases from V and 6 bases from J, leaving 12 bases between. This CDR3 spans 13 amino acids. CDR1 is SGHTA, CDR2 FQGNSA, per germline. The DNA of the CDR3 is TGTGCCAGCAGCTCACAAGGCCTACATGGCTACACCTTC. Its translation is CASSSQGLHGYTF.

In DNA, the CDR3 is TGTGCCAGCAGTTGGGCCGGGACAGCCTCCTACGAGCAGTACTTC. This gives the protein CASSWAGTASYEQYF. The chain is built from TRBV28 and TRBJ2-4; 7 nucleotides match TRBD1. The J call may be in error: the DNA end matches TRBJ2-7 better. Per germline, CDR1 MDHEN and CDR2 SYDVKM. The CDR3 spans 15 residues.

The V gene is TRBV20-1, the J gene TRBJ1-5, with D possibly TRBD1 on 6 matching bases. V lost 0 bases and J 4 bases, leaving 13 bases between the germline ends. This CDR3 contains 15 residues. Looked up from germline, CDR1 is DFQATT and CDR2 is SNEGSKA (reference sequence). CDR3 DNA sequence: TGCAGTGCTAGAGACTACAGGGAGGGTAATCAGCCCCAGCATTTT. This encodes CSARDYREGNQPQHF.

This chain connects TRBV14 to TRBJ2-5; possible D gene TRBD1, 5 bases. The better agreement between TRBJ2-4 and the DNA end casts doubt on the J call. Germline CDR1 is SGHDN and CDR2 is FVKESK. The CDR3 extends over 13 amino acids. This chain's CDR3 is CASSQARQNIQYF. CDR3 bases: TGTGCCAGCAGCCAAGCCAGACAGAACATTCAGTACTTC.

The V and J genes are TRBV20-1 and TRBJ2-1; D may be TRBD2 (6 bases). V shed 1 base and J shed 0 bases, with 10 bases lying between them. Looked up from germline, CDR1 is DFQATT and CDR2 is SNEGSKA (reference sequence). This CDR3 region has 15 residues. This chain's CDR3 is CSARGTIYSYNEQFF. CDR3 DNA: TGCAGTGCTAGAGGGACTATATACTCCTACAATGAGCAGTTCTTC.

The chain couples TRBV7-2 to TRBJ2-5; D not certain. V was clipped by 0 bases and J by 5 bases, with 10 bases between them. The CDR3 has 14 amino acids. Germline loops: CDR1 SGHTA, CDR2 FQGNSA. CDR3 sequence (DNA): TGTGCCAGCAGCTTAGCGAGGCTAGTGGAGACCCAGTACTTC. Encoded protein: CASSLARLVETQYF.

The chain has TRBV28 and TRBJ1-6; possible D gene TRBD1, 5 bases. The CDR3 is made up of 16 amino acids. Looked up from germline, CDR1 is MDHEN and CDR2 is SYDVKM. The V and J ends lost 5 bases and 2 bases respectively, with 13 bases between them. The CDR3 protein is CASSLQGVAYNSPLHF. The CDR3 DNA reads as TGTGCCAGCAGTCTCCAGGGAGTTGCCTATAATTCACCCCTCCACTTT. The full variable domain, rest sourced from reference TRBV28 and TRBJ1-6, is DVKVTQSSRYLVKRTGEKVFLECVQDMDHENMFWYRQDPGLGLRLIYFSYDVKMKEKGDIPEGYSVSREKKERFSLILESASTNQTSMYLCASSLQGVAYNSPLHFGNGTRLTVT.

The V gene is TRBV28, the J gene TRBJ2-7, with 7 bases that match TRBD1. Germline V lookup: CDR1 MDHEN, CDR2 SYDVKM. The CDR3 has 13 amino acids. With 6 bases clipped from V and 5 bases from J, the junction kept 7 bases outside the gene matches. The CDR3: CASSRGGPNEQYF. The CDR3 DNA reads TGTGCCAGCAGCCGAGGGGGCCCCAACGAGCAGTACTTC.

This chain uses TRBV5-1 with TRBJ2-5; 8 bases are shared with TRBD1. This CDR3 is 16 amino acids long. The J segment lost 11 bases and the V segment lost 3 bases, leaving 18 bases of the junction unmatched. Germline lookup yields CDR1 SGHRS and CDR2 YFSETQ. The CDR3 loop reads CASSSPETGALYEQYF. CDR3 DNA: TGCGCCAGCAGCTCGCCAGAGACAGGGGCATTGTATGAGCAGTACTTC.

This rearrangement joins TRBV6-2 or TRBV6-3 to TRBJ1-1; TRBD1 matches 7 bases. CDR1 is MNHEY, CDR2 SVGEGT, per germline. The CDR3 is 15 residues long. V gave up 6 bases and J gave up 3 bases; unmatched junction bases: 10. The CDR3 DNA sequence: TGTGCCAGCAGCGAGCCCGGGACAGCATACACTGAAGCTTTCTTT. This gives the protein CASSEPGTAYTEAFF.

As to this clonotype: This clone may be a read error of a much larger clone one base away. This sequence joins TRBV9 and TRBJ2-1; D is possibly TRBD1 (5 bases). The end of the DNA aligns better with TRBJ2-7, so the J call may be wrong. The CDR3 is 12 residues long. Germline assignment: CDR1 SGDLS and CDR2 YYNGEE. The CDR3 here is CASSVAGNEQYF. The CDR3 nucleotides read TGTGCCAGCAGCGTAGCAGGGAATGAGCAGTACTTC.

This clonotype came up once. The V and J genes are TRBV10-1 and TRBJ2-3; D remains ambiguous. CDR1 WNHNN and CDR2 SYGVQD come from the germline V gene (reference sequence). V was pared by 0 bases and J by 5 bases, with 18 bases between. The CDR3 covers 17 residues. The CDR3 protein is CASSESNYLGTRDTQYF. CDR3 bases: TGCGCCAGCAGTGAGTCGAATTATCTTGGCACGAGAGATACGCAGTATTTT.

There are a few counts of this clonotype. This chain links TRBV21-1 with TRBJ2-1; the D call TRBD2 from the table was never checked on the DNA. TRBV21-1 is tagged as a pseudogene. This CDR3 has 15 residues. The CDR3 sequence is CASSKGAGWRNEQFF. In nucleotides, the CDR3 is TGTGCCAGCAGCAAAGGAGCTGGTTGGAGGAATGAGCAGTTCTTC.

This clonotype appeared once. At one of its ends the junction is not consistent with the germline gene, which may arise from a read error. J is TRBJ1-6 and V is TRBV4-3; unclear D gene. The germline V gene has CDR1 LGHNA and CDR2 YSLEER. The CDR3 covers 17 residues. Here the CDR3 reads CARSQSDEDFYNSPLHF. CDR3 sequence (DNA): TGCGCCAGAAGCCAATCAGACGAGGATTTCTATAATTCACCCCTCCACTTT.

This clonotype occurred once. For the CDR3, the DNA is TGCAGCGTTGAAATGAATTACGAGCAGTACTTC. It yields the protein CSVEMNYEQYF. The chain carries TRBV29-1 and TRBJ2-1; D is unclear. The assigned J gene may be wrong: the sequence end matches TRBJ2-7 better. The germline gives CDR1 SQVTM, CDR2 ANQGSEA. The CDR3 is made up of 11 amino acids.

This clonotype was counted a few times. The V and J genes are TRBV11-1 and TRBJ2-1; 9 bases are shared with TRBD2. The CDR3 is made up of 14 amino acids. CDR1 and CDR2 from the germline V gene are SGHAT and FQDESV (reference sequence). With V trimmed by 0 bases and J by 9 bases, 3 bases remained unmatched. CDR3 loop: CASSLAAGGGEQFF. CDR3 sequence (DNA): TGTGCCAGCAGCTTAGCAGCGGGAGGAGGTGAGCAGTTCTTC.

The chain links TRBV2 to TRBJ1-2; the match to TRBD1 covers 7 bases. The CDR3 consists of 17 residues. Germline CDR1 SNHLY, CDR2 FYNNEI. The junction had 13 bases not matched to a gene; V was cut back by 4 bases and J by 2 bases. The DNA for the CDR3 is TGTGCCAGCAGTGCAGGGATACAGGGGCGGGGGAACTATGGCTACACCTTC. Protein sequence: CASSAGIQGRGNYGYTF.

This clonotype was found a few times. The V call is TRBV4-3, the J call TRBJ2-7; D call uncertain. The CDR3 runs 18 residues. V was cut by 1 base and J by 1 base, with 20 bases left in between. The germline gives CDR1 LGHNA, CDR2 YSLEER. DNA of the CDR3: TGCGCCAGCAGCCAAGTCCGTCTTTTAGGCAAAGGGTCCTACGAGCAGTACTTC. Translated: CASSQVRLLGKGSYEQYF.

The rearrangement uses TRBV7-2 and TRBJ2-1, with 8 bases that match TRBD2. The CDR3 extends over 14 amino acids. The V gene end was trimmed by 4 bases and the J gene end by 5 bases; junction bases not matched to a gene: 4. The V gene's germline CDR1 is SGHTA and CDR2 FQGNSA. This CDR3 is CASSSIAGHNEQFF. The CDR3 DNA sequence: TGTGCCAGCAGCTCGATAGCGGGACACAATGAGCAGTTCTTC.